These 25 T cell receptor beta chains came from one sample sequenced in a study of identical twins. A single record per CDR3 protein comes from TCRdb applying MiXCR to the 5' RACE reads. This table has hundreds of thousands of distinct CDR3 sequences, around 21% appearing once. The same sample was also studied in work on T cells expressing NK-cell markers.

Sample: PBMCs. The receptors here all came from a woman younger than 35 in good health.

The V call is TRBV6-1, the J call TRBJ2-7; D possibly corresponds to TRBD2 (5 bases). CDR3 length equals 14 residues. The V end lost 7 bases, the J end lost 0 bases, and 13 bases lay between the germline ends. CDR1 and CDR2 (germline): MNHNS, SASEGT. The CDR3 reads CASTDGLHSYEQYF. The CDR3 bases are TGTGCCAGCACCGACGGACTCCACTCCTACGAGCAGTACTTC.

This clonotype was found a few times. The CDR3 coding sequence is TGTGCCAGCAGCCTCCAGCGGGGGGGGGACACAGATACGCAGTATTTT. It specifies CASSLQRGGDTDTQYF. V usage is TRBV7-2 and J usage is TRBJ2-3; 10 bases line up with TRBD2. J lost 2 bases, V lost 5 bases, and 7 bases had no gene match. Germline assignment: CDR1 SGHTA and CDR2 FQGNSA. This CDR3 spans 16 amino acids.

This clonotype has a handful of counts. The CDR3 reads CASSRTSGGRQETQYF. The CDR3 nucleotides read TGTGCCAGCAGCCGGACTAGCGGGGGGAGGCAAGAGACCCAGTACTTC. This chain connects TRBV6-1 to TRBJ2-5, with 14 positions matching TRBD2. This CDR3 comprises 16 residues. V lost 6 bases to trimming and J lost 2 bases; unmatched junction nucleotides: 5. The germline V gene encodes CDR1 MNHNS and CDR2 SASEGT.

Here the CDR3 DNA reads TGTGCCAGCAGTAGCGGGGGAGCTCTTTCCGCTGAGCAGTTCTTC. It specifies CASSSGGALSAEQFF. This chain connects TRBV12-3 or TRBV12-4 to TRBJ2-1; TRBD2 matches at 8 bases. The CDR3 sequence is 15 residues long. Losses at the gene ends were 5 bases for V and 9 bases for J; bases not matched to a gene: 12.

This rearrangement joins TRBV20-1 to TRBJ2-7, with 8 bases identical to TRBD2. V shed 0 bases, J shed 11 bases, and the junction held 6 bases outside the gene matches. CDR1 and CDR2 (germline): DFQATT, SNEGSKA (reference sequence). The CDR3 loop spans 12 amino acids. Written as DNA, the CDR3 is TGCAGTGCTAGAGATCTAGACGGGAGGGAGTACTTC. Translation: CSARDLDGREYF.

The chain recombines TRBV29-1 with TRBJ2-7, with 9 bases aligning to TRBD1. Germline CDR1 SQVTM, CDR2 ANQGSEA. V lost 7 bases to trimming and J lost 6 bases; unmatched junction nucleotides: 4. CDR3 length: 11 residues. CDR3 nucleotide sequence: TGCAGCGCGGGACAGGGTGGCGAGCAGTACTTC. It yields the protein CSAGQGGEQYF.

The chain combines TRBV9 with TRBJ2-1, with D possibly matching TRBD1 (6 bases). The CDR3 sequence is 14 residues long. V lost 0 bases and J 2 bases, leaving 6 bases between the germline ends. Germline CDR1 and CDR2: SGDLS and YYNGEE. This chain's CDR3 is CASSVEGAYNEQFF. CDR3 coding DNA: TGTGCCAGCAGCGTAGAGGGGGCCTACAATGAGCAGTTCTTC.

The V gene is TRBV5-1, the J gene TRBJ1-1; 7 bases align to TRBD1. The J segment lost 4 bases and the V segment lost 4 bases, leaving 4 bases of the junction unmatched. From germline, CDR1 is SGHRS and CDR2 YFSETQ. This CDR3 is 13 amino acids long. CDR3 protein: CASSVTGITEAFF. CDR3 nucleotide sequence: TGCGCCAGCAGCGTGACAGGGATCACTGAAGCTTTCTTT. The full variable domain, its missing parts supplied by reference TRBV5-1 and TRBJ1-1, is KAGVTQTPRYLIKTRGQQVTLSCSPISGHRSVSWYQQTPGQGLQFLFEYFSETQRNKGNFPGRFSGRQFSNSRSEMNVSTLELGDSALYLCASSVTGITEAFFGQGTRLTVV.

This sequence joins TRBV7-8 and TRBJ2-1; TRBD2 matches 7 bases. Germline CDR1 reads SGHVS; CDR2 reads FQNEAQ. The CDR3 contains 15 residues. The trim removed 5 bases at V and 8 bases at J, leaving 12 bases unmatched. The CDR3 sequence: CASSSTSAMFDEQFF. DNA of the CDR3: TGTGCCAGCAGCAGTACTAGCGCGATGTTCGATGAGCAGTTCTTC.

The rearrangement links TRBV6-5 to TRBJ2-7; D unresolved. The CDR3 covers 15 residues. In germline, CDR1 is MNHEY, CDR2 SVGAGI. V was clipped by 2 bases and J by 2 bases, with 13 bases between them. DNA of the CDR3: TGTGCCAGCAGTTACGACGGCCTCTTAACCTACGAGCAGTACTTC. It specifies CASSYDGLLTYEQYF.

J is TRBJ2-3 and V is TRBV5-6; a weak D match, TRBD2 (6 bases). Germline V gene lookup returns CDR1 SGHDT and CDR2 YYEEEE. There are 17 residues in the CDR3. The V end lost 4 bases, the J end lost 2 bases, and 20 bases lay between the germline ends. The CDR3 DNA sequence: TGTGCCAGCAGCCCCCTCGCTTCTAGCGAACCCACAGATACGCAGTATTTT. Translation gives CASSPLASSEPTDTQYF.

The chain couples TRBV7-9 to TRBJ2-7, with D uncertain. The CDR3 extends over 11 amino acids. CDR1 and CDR2 (germline): SEHNR, FQNEAQ (reference sequence). The V end lost 4 bases, the J end lost 7 bases, and 8 bases lay between the germline ends. CDR3 loop: CASSYTEEQYF. Here the CDR3 DNA reads TGTGCCAGCAGCTACACGGAAGAGCAGTACTTC.

This clonotype was seen once. The chain employs TRBV27 and TRBJ2-7, with 9 bases aligning to TRBD1. The CDR3 length is 14 residues. The V gene end was trimmed by 4 bases and the J gene end by 4 bases; junction bases not matched to a gene: 5. Germline V CDR1 and CDR2: MNHEY, SMNVEV (reference sequence). In DNA form, the CDR3 reads TGTGCCAGCAGTTGGCGACAGGGGGGGTACGAGCAGTACTTC. Translation: CASSWRQGGYEQYF.

This clonotype was found a few times. This rearrangement joins TRBV5-1 to TRBJ2-3, with D perhaps TRBD1 or TRBD2 (6 bases each). Germline values: CDR1 SGHRS, CDR2 YFSETQ. V lost 4 bases, J lost 3 bases, and 21 bases lay in between. This CDR3 is 17 amino acids long. CDR3 in amino acids: CASSPGASGVGTDTQYF. As DNA, the CDR3 is TGCGCCAGCAGCCCGGGGGCCTCCGGGGTTGGGACAGATACGCAGTATTTT.

This sequence joins TRBV12-3 or TRBV12-4 and TRBJ2-7; D is perhaps TRBD1 (5 bases). This CDR3 is built from 14 residues. V lost 5 bases, J lost 5 bases, and 16 bases lay in between. This CDR3 is CASSHPDSIHEQYF. The CDR3 DNA sequence: TGTGCCAGCAGTCATCCCGACAGCATCCACGAGCAGTACTTC.

There are many counts of this clonotype. One junction end disagrees with the germline gene, perhaps due to a read error. The rearrangement uses TRBV6-6 and TRBJ2-7, with D hard to call. Germline CDR1 is MNHNY and CDR2 is SVGAGI (reference sequence). The CDR3 covers 12 residues. CDR3 amino acids: CASSYSSYEQYF. As DNA, the CDR3 is TGCGCCAGCAGTTACAGCTCCTACGAGCAGTACTTC.

This clonotype was found a few times. CDR3 nucleotide sequence: TGTGCCAGCAGCTTGTACGGGGGGCCGGAAGGCTACACCTTC. Its protein product is CASSLYGGPEGYTF. The chain is built from TRBV5-8 and TRBJ1-2; TRBD1 might be the D (6 bases). Trimming removed 1 base from V and 8 bases from J, with 15 bases in between. This CDR3 is 14 amino acids long. Germline-derived CDR1 and CDR2 are SGHTS and YDEGEE. Combining the CDR3 with reference TRBV5-8 and TRBJ1-2 gives the whole variable domain EAGVTQSPTHLIKTRGQQATLRCSPISGHTSVYWYQQALGLGLQFLLWYDEGEERNRGNFPPRFSGRQFPNYSSELNVNALELEDSALYLCASSLYGGPEGYTFGSGTRLTVV.

The V and J genes are TRBV12-3 or TRBV12-4 and TRBJ2-7; possibly TRBD1 or TRBD2 for D (5 bases each). V was shortened by 6 bases and J by 3 bases, with 15 bases between the two germline ends. The CDR3 is made up of 14 amino acids. CDR3 nucleotides: TGTGCCAGCAGGCCCGGGATGGGGGTCTACGAGCAGTACTTC. Its translation: CASRPGMGVYEQYF.

The DNA for the CDR3 is TGCAGCGTCGATGGGGTTGACGGGACAGGGGGCTACAATGAGCAGTTCTTC. Translated, it gives CSVDGVDGTGGYNEQFF. The chain employs TRBV29-1 and TRBJ2-1; 11 bases are a match to TRBD1. CDR1 and CDR2 from the germline V gene are SQVTM and ANQGSEA. CDR3 length: 17 residues. V lost 6 bases and J lost 3; bases outside the gene matches: 13.

This clonotype has a handful of counts. The gene calls are TRBV6-1 and TRBJ1-6; TRBD1 agrees at 9 bases. CDR1 is MNHNS, CDR2 SASEGT, per germline. This CDR3 has 16 amino acids. Germline trimming cut 6 bases from V and 7 bases from J; bases unmatched to any gene: 10. DNA of the CDR3: TGTGCCAGCAGGGCCCTGGACAGGGGTGGAAATTCACCCCTCCACTTT. Translated: CASRALDRGGNSPLHF.

About this clonotype itself: Lacking the conserved final phenylalanine or tryptophan, this CDR3 likely reflects a read error. This sequence joins TRBV20-1 and TRBJ2-3, with 8 bases fitting TRBD1. CDR1 and CDR2 (germline): DFQATT, SNEGSKA (reference sequence). The CDR3 has 14 amino acids. After removal of 5 bases from V and 3 bases from J, the junction contained 7 bases not matched to a gene. CDR3: CSAFRRQGTDTQYL. The CDR3, as DNA: TGCAGTGCTTTCCGGCGACAGGGGACAGATACGCAGTATTTA.

The rearrangement uses TRBV15 and TRBJ1-3; D remains ambiguous. Germline V CDR1 and CDR2: LNHNV, YYDKDF (reference sequence). The CDR3 spans 15 residues. V lost 1 base, J lost 0 bases, and 7 bases lay in between. CDR3 sequence (DNA): TGTGCCACCAGCAGAGTGGGAGACTCTGGAAACACCATATATTTT. It encodes CATSRVGDSGNTIYF.

The chain combines TRBV5-6 with TRBJ2-5; D remains unclear. There are 13 residues in the CDR3. V gave up 4 bases and J gave up 5 bases, with 12 bases separating them. Germline CDR1 SGHDT, CDR2 YYEEEE. The CDR3 nucleotides read TGTGCCAGCAGCCCGTATTCGGCGGAGACCCAGTACTTC. Its protein product is CASSPYSAETQYF.

This clonotype was counted ten times or more. The chain combines TRBV9 with TRBJ2-3; TRBD1 matches at 10 bases. The CDR3 has 16 amino acids. With 0 bases clipped from V and 6 bases from J, the junction kept 7 bases outside the gene matches. Germline CDR1 reads SGDLS; CDR2 reads YYNGEE. This CDR3 reads CASSVVGQGPGDTQYF. The DNA of the CDR3 is TGTGCCAGCAGCGTAGTGGGACAGGGGCCGGGGGATACGCAGTATTTT.

The J gene is TRBJ1-2, the V gene TRBV6-2 or TRBV6-3; D gene ambiguous. The germline CDR1 and CDR2 sequences are MNHEY and SVGEGT. Trimming removed 6 bases from V and 1 base from J, with 12 bases in between. The CDR3 has 14 amino acids. CDR3 region: CASSDRTDNYGYTF. In DNA form, the CDR3 reads TGTGCCAGCAGCGATCGGACGGATAACTATGGCTACACCTTC.